These 29 T cell receptor beta chains were sequenced from one sample in a study of lymphopenia after photon versus proton radiotherapy. Generated by immunoSEQ multiplex PCR, the TCRdb table keeps only in-frame clones and is missing some. The data hold roughly 35,000 clones, with more than 75% observed a single time. This material consisted of peripheral blood, taken from a patient treated with photon-based radiotherapy. The source is a man aged 50 to 59 with gastric cancer.

The chain employs TRBV6-6 and TRBJ1-5; perhaps TRBD1 as D (6 bases). CDR1 MNHNY and CDR2 SVGAGI come from the germline V gene (reference sequence). This CDR3 has 14 residues. V gave up 7 bases and J gave up 0 bases, with 10 bases separating them. The CDR3 is CASKQGFSNQPQHF. In nucleotides, the CDR3 is TGTGCCAGCAAACAGGGTTTTAGCAATCAGCCCCAGCATTTT.

This chain connects TRBV2 to TRBJ2-4, with a weak D call TRBD1 (6 bases). The CDR3 loop spans 16 amino acids. Trimming removed 7 bases at V and 0 bases at J, with 16 bases between. Germline assignment: CDR1 SNHLY and CDR2 FYNNEI. Here the CDR3 reads CASTQGDILAKNIQYF. The CDR3 DNA reads as TGTGCCAGCACCCAAGGGGACATCCTAGCCAAAAACATTCAGTACTTC.

The J gene is TRBJ2-1, the V gene TRBV18; tentative D call: TRBD1 (5 bases). V was pared by 4 bases and J by 2 bases, with 21 bases between. Germline V gives CDR1 KGHSH, CDR2 LQKENI. The CDR3 is 18 amino acids. The CDR3 nucleotides are TGTGCCAGCTCACTCGGCCACGTAGGGGCAGATCCCTACAATGAGCAGTTCTTC. This translates into CASSLGHVGADPYNEQFF. Using reference TRBV18 and TRBJ2-1 for the parts outside the CDR3, the full variable domain is NAGVMQNPRHLVRRRGQEARLRCSPMKGHSHVYWYRQLPEEGLKFMVYLQKENIIDESGMPKERFSAEFPKEGPSILRIQQVVRGDSAAYFCASSLGHVGADPYNEQFFGPGTRLTVL.

This clone was seen only a few times. The chain employs TRBV28 and TRBJ1-1, with D perhaps TRBD1 (5 bases). The CDR3 spans 16 residues. Germline V gene sequence: CDR1 MDHEN, CDR2 SYDVKM. Trimming shortened V by 1 base and J by 2 bases, and 14 bases separated the two germline ends. In nucleotides, the CDR3 is TGTGCCAGCAGTTTATTGGGCGGGGGATTTAACACTGAAGCTTTCTTT. Its protein product is CASSLLGGGFNTEAFF.

The CDR3 DNA sequence: TGCAGCGCCAGACTAGCGGGAGTCACAGATACGCAGTATTTT. Protein product: CSARLAGVTDTQYF. The chain employs TRBV29-1 and TRBJ2-3; TRBD2 matches 12 bases. In germline, CDR1 is SQVTM, CDR2 ANQGSEA. V dropped 7 bases and J dropped 2; count of bases not matched to a gene: 4. This CDR3 region has 14 residues.

The chain uses TRBV6-6 and TRBJ2-6; D unclear. Germline V gene sequence: CDR1 MNHNY, CDR2 SVGAGI (reference sequence). Trimming took off 4 bases at V and 0 bases at J, with 4 bases between the two ends. CDR3 length equals 14 residues. The CDR3: CASSSHSGANVLTF. In nucleotides, the CDR3 is TGTGCCAGCAGTTCTCACTCTGGGGCCAACGTCCTGACTTTC.

V is TRBV19 and J is TRBJ2-1, with 10 bases aligning to TRBD2. Per the germline V gene, CDR1 is LNHDA and CDR2 is SQIVND (reference sequence). V dropped 3 bases and J dropped 5; count of bases not matched to a gene: 13. There are 18 residues in the CDR3. The CDR3 is CASSIPGLAVGGHNEQFF. CDR3 nucleotides: TGTGCCAGTAGTATCCCCGGACTAGCGGTCGGGGGCCACAATGAGCAGTTCTTC.

Points on this clone: It may be a read error: a sequence one base away is much more abundant. The chain has TRBV30 and TRBJ1-2; TRBD1 is a possible D gene (5 bases). The CDR3 is 11 residues long. The germline CDR1 and CDR2 sequences are GTSNPN and SVGIG (reference sequence). CDR3 sequence reads: CAWSGTYGHTF. The CDR3 bases are TGTGCCTGGAGTGGGACATATGGCCACACCTTC.

The chain joins TRBV5-4 to TRBJ2-7; TRBD2 agrees at 12 bases. J was trimmed by 2 bases and V by 5 bases; bases with no gene match: 5. Germline V gives CDR1 SGHNT, CDR2 YYREEE (reference sequence). The length of the CDR3 is 15 residues. The chain's CDR3 is CASRTRLAGAYEQYF. CDR3 nucleotide sequence: TGTGCCAGCAGAACCAGACTAGCGGGAGCCTACGAGCAGTACTTC. The full variable domain, rest sourced from reference TRBV5-4 and TRBJ2-7, is ETGVTQSPTHLIKTRGQQVTLRCSSQSGHNTVSWYQQALGQGPQFIFQYYREEENGRGNFPPRFSGLQFPNYSSELNVNALELDDSALYLCASRTRLAGAYEQYFGPGTRLTVT.

The chain combines TRBV9 with TRBJ2-1, with D possibly matching TRBD2 (6 bases). V lost 4 bases and J lost 3, with 14 bases in between. The germline V gene encodes CDR1 SGDLS and CDR2 YYNGEE. The CDR3 runs to 15 residues. The CDR3 protein is CASSKTSGGYNEQFF. DNA for the CDR3: TGTGCCAGCAGCAAGACCTCCGGGGGCTACAATGAGCAGTTCTTC.

V and J are TRBV15 and TRBJ2-5, with TRBD1 identical over 10 bases. This CDR3 spans 16 amino acids. J lost 5 bases, V lost 8 bases, and 14 bases had no gene match. Germline CDR1 reads LNHNV; CDR2 reads YYDKDF (reference sequence). The CDR3 here is CATLPGQGWAHETQYF. DNA for the CDR3: TGTGCCACCCTGCCGGGACAGGGGTGGGCCCATGAGACCCAGTACTTC.

This chain links TRBV29-1 with TRBJ2-3, with 10 bases that match TRBD2. Losses at the gene ends were 1 base for V and 1 base for J; bases not matched to a gene: 5. The CDR3 extends over 16 amino acids. CDR1 is SQVTM and CDR2 is ANQGSEA in the germline V gene. The DNA of the CDR3 is TGCAGCGTTGAAGGGGGACTAGCGCTGGGCACAGATACGCAGTATTTT. This sequence encodes CSVEGGLALGTDTQYF.

The J gene is TRBJ2-2, the V gene TRBV19; 7 bases agree with TRBD1. V shed 6 bases, J shed 6 bases, and the junction held 13 bases outside the gene matches. The V gene's germline CDR1 is LNHDA and CDR2 SQIVND (reference sequence). The CDR3 contains 16 residues. The CDR3: CASSQRATGSSGELFF. The CDR3 DNA follows: TGTGCCAGTAGCCAAAGGGCGACAGGGAGTTCCGGGGAGCTGTTTTTT.

This clone has just a few counts. The chain combines TRBV19 with TRBJ2-2; 10 bases are a match to TRBD2. The CDR3 is made up of 14 amino acids. V lost 2 bases, J lost 8 bases, and 2 bases stayed unmatched. Germline V gene data show CDR1 as LNHDA and CDR2 as SQIVND (reference sequence). The CDR3 loop reads CASSILAGAGELFF. The CDR3 coding sequence is TGTGCCAGTAGTATACTAGCGGGAGCTGGGGAGCTGTTTTTT.

The chain uses TRBV6-5 and TRBJ1-4; 8 positions agree with TRBD1. Trimming at V came to 7 bases and at J to 5 bases, leaving 6 bases not matched to a gene. The length of the CDR3 is 14 residues. Germline lookup yields CDR1 MNHEY and CDR2 SVGAGI. DNA for the CDR3: TGTGCCAGCAAGTCAGGGGGCGGAAATGAAAAACTGTTTTTT. This translates into CASKSGGGNEKLFF.

V usage is TRBV7-3 and J usage is TRBJ2-1; 15 positions agree with TRBD2. This CDR3 contains 19 residues. The J segment lost 7 bases and the V segment lost 4 bases, leaving 14 bases of the junction unmatched. The V gene's germline CDR1 is SGHTA and CDR2 FQGTGA. The CDR3 DNA is TGTGCCAGCAGCTCCTGGACTAGCGGGAGGGAGTCGTCTCGGAATGAGCAGTTCTTC. Residues: CASSSWTSGRESSRNEQFF.

The chain employs TRBV2 and TRBJ2-5, with D unclear. Germline CDR1 SNHLY, CDR2 FYNNEI. The CDR3 sequence is 11 residues long. Trimming took off 1 base at V and 5 bases at J, with 2 bases between the two ends. The CDR3 nucleotides are TGTGCCAGCAGTGAAGGGGAGACCCAGTACTTC. This sequence encodes CASSEGETQYF.

This clone appeared a few times. CDR3 sequence (DNA): TGTGCCAGTAGGCTCTATGAGTGGATGAACACTGAAGCTTTCTTT. Its protein is CASRLYEWMNTEAFF. The chain couples TRBV19 to TRBJ1-1, with no clear D. V was cut by 6 bases and J by 0 bases, with 14 bases left in between. This CDR3 contains 15 residues. CDR1 is LNHDA and CDR2 is SQIVND in the germline V gene (reference sequence).

V usage is TRBV5-6 and J usage is TRBJ2-7; 11 nucleotides agree with TRBD1. In germline, CDR1 is SGHDT, CDR2 YYEEEE. Unmatched junction bases numbered 3, after V lost 4 bases and J lost 0 bases. This CDR3 is 15 amino acids long. The CDR3 reads CASSRDRGISYEQYF. The DNA for the CDR3 is TGTGCCAGCAGCCGGGACAGGGGGATCTCCTACGAGCAGTACTTC.

This chain joins TRBV29-1 and TRBJ1-5; weak D call: TRBD1 (5 bases). The length of the CDR3 is 12 residues. The V end lost 6 bases, the J end lost 2 bases, and 8 bases lay between the germline ends. Germline CDR1 is SQVTM and CDR2 is ANQGSEA. CDR3 sequence reads: CSVGEGNQPQHF. For the CDR3, the DNA is TGCAGCGTGGGGGAAGGCAATCAGCCCCAGCATTTT.

The genes are TRBV10-3 and TRBJ1-2, with 12 bases that match TRBD1. Germline V gene data show CDR1 as ENHRY and CDR2 as SYGVKD. With V trimmed by 0 bases and J by 8 bases, 10 bases remained unmatched. The CDR3 has 17 amino acids. The CDR3 protein is CAISESTGQGARDGYTF. For the CDR3, the DNA is TGTGCCATCAGTGAGTCGACGGGACAGGGGGCAAGGGACGGCTACACCTTC.

V gene TRBV5-4 combines with J gene TRBJ1-2; 7 bases are shared with TRBD1. There are 15 residues in the CDR3. CDR1 is SGHNT, CDR2 YYREEE, per germline (reference sequence). V lost 6 bases and J lost 4; bases outside the gene matches: 12. CDR3 coding DNA: TGTGCCAGCACCATAAGCCTCGGGACAGCCTATGGCTACACCTTC. This gives the protein CASTISLGTAYGYTF. Full variable domain (missing parts from reference TRBV5-4 and TRBJ1-2): ETGVTQSPTHLIKTRGQQVTLRCSSQSGHNTVSWYQQALGQGPQFIFQYYREEENGRGNFPPRFSGLQFPNYSSELNVNALELDDSALYLCASTISLGTAYGYTFGSGTRLTVV.

This clone was counted once. V and J are TRBV11-3 and TRBJ2-7; 7 bases map to TRBD1. The trim removed 5 bases at V and 0 bases at J, leaving 7 bases unmatched. The CDR3 runs 15 residues. Germline lookup yields CDR1 SGHNT and CDR2 YENEEA. Here the CDR3 DNA reads TGTGCCAGCAGCGGCCGACAGGGCTACTCCTACGAGCAGTACTTC. Its protein is CASSGRQGYSYEQYF.

This clone was counted a few times. The rearrangement uses TRBV18 and TRBJ2-1; TRBD2 matches at 8 bases. The CDR3 runs 17 residues. Germline V gene lookup returns CDR1 KGHSH and CDR2 LQKENI. Losses at the gene ends were 1 base for V and 0 bases for J; bases not matched to a gene: 5. CDR3: CASSPRPAGASYNEQFF. CDR3 sequence (DNA): TGTGCCAGCTCACCACGCCCAGCGGGGGCCTCCTACAATGAGCAGTTCTTC.

The chain joins TRBV18 to TRBJ2-1, with 9 bases identical to TRBD1. Germline V gene sequence: CDR1 KGHSH, CDR2 LQKENI. The CDR3 has 16 amino acids. V trimming: 3 bases; J trimming: 7 bases; junction bases outside the gene matches: 10. In nucleotides, the CDR3 is TGTGCCAGCTCACCGTCCTTCCGGGACAGGGCAAATGAGCAGTTCTTC. It encodes CASSPSFRDRANEQFF.

The chain couples TRBV11-3 to TRBJ2-5, with TRBD2 identical over 11 bases. CDR3 length: 16 amino acids. Germline lookup yields CDR1 SGHNT and CDR2 YENEEA. V lost 5 bases and J lost 2; bases outside the gene matches: 7. CDR3 amino acids: CASSGRLAGKQETQYF. CDR3 nucleotide sequence: TGTGCCAGCAGCGGGCGACTAGCGGGAAAGCAAGAGACCCAGTACTTC.

J is TRBJ2-3 and V is TRBV7-6, with 9 bases matching TRBD2. This CDR3 spans 16 amino acids. Germline V gene sequence: CDR1 SGHVS, CDR2 FNYEAQ. V lost 2 bases to trimming and J lost 2 bases; unmatched junction nucleotides: 5. The CDR3 reads CASSLRLAGHTDTQYF. In DNA form, the CDR3 reads TGTGCCAGCAGCTTACGGCTAGCGGGGCACACAGATACGCAGTATTTT.

This sequence joins TRBV7-2 and TRBJ2-7; a possible D gene is TRBD2 (5 bases). The CDR3 has 14 residues. The V gene lost 3 bases and the J gene lost 3 bases, with 12 bases spanning the gap. Per germline, CDR1 SGHTA and CDR2 FQGNSA. This CDR3 is CASSFELVSYEQYF. The CDR3 DNA sequence: TGTGCCAGCAGCTTTGAACTAGTTAGCTACGAGCAGTACTTC.

This sequence joins TRBV12-5 and TRBJ1-2; 8 nucleotides match TRBD1. Germline CDR1 is LGHNT and CDR2 is FRNRAP. This CDR3 contains 15 residues. With V trimmed by 4 bases and J by 6 bases, 10 bases remained unmatched. The CDR3 reads CASGSRTGRLDGYTF. Here the CDR3 DNA reads TGTGCTAGTGGTTCCCGGACAGGGAGATTGGATGGCTACACCTTC.